Below, one T cell receptor (beta chain) is given with its context. Assay used: immunoSEQ multiplex PCR; TCRdb lists only in-frame clones, some missing. The table has hundreds of thousands of clones, approximately 87% seen once; the top ten hold 2.2%. These data are taken from a study of blood T cell repertoires in COVID-19. The CDR3 contains 14 residues. V dropped 1 base and J dropped 0 bases, with 7 bases sitting between them. CDR1 and CDR2 from the germline V gene are SGHTA and FQGNSA. Material: peripheral blood. The clonotype originates from a woman between 50 and 59 years old with acute or convalescent COVID-19. The chain carries TRBV7-2 and TRBJ2-7; no definite D call. For the CDR3, the DNA is TGTGCCAGCAGCTTAGGGCCCAGCTCCTACGAGCAGTACTTC. As protein: CASSLGPSSYEQYF.